Listed here are 3 T cell receptor beta chains from one sample, sequenced in a study of T cell responses to AZD1222 COVID-19 vaccine. Using immunoSEQ multiplex PCR, the repertoire was profiled, and TCRdb retains in-frame clones only, with some absent. The profile shows about 100,000 clones, 85% to 95% of them singletons. The sample in question was peripheral blood, obtained on day 0 of AZD1222 vaccination. These receptors were collected from an adult in good health.

The CDR3 coding sequence is TGTGCCAGCAGTGAACAGGGGCCCGCTGAAGCTTTCTTT. Its protein product is CASSEQGPAEAFF. The V and J genes are TRBV12-3 or TRBV12-4 and TRBJ1-1, with 7 bases that match TRBD1. V gave up 5 bases and J gave up 6 bases; unmatched junction bases: 6. There are 13 residues in the CDR3.

The rearrangement uses TRBV30 and TRBJ2-7, with D unclear. The CDR3 consists of 12 residues. V lost 0 bases to trimming and J lost 0 bases, with 3 bases between them. Germline values: CDR1 GTSNPN, CDR2 SVGIG (reference sequence). The CDR3 region is CAWSVSSYEQYF. The CDR3 DNA is TGTGCCTGGAGTGTCAGCTCCTACGAGCAGTACTTC.

V is TRBV4-2 and J is TRBJ1-5, with D possibly matching TRBD1 (5 bases). Trimming removed 1 base at V and 1 base at J, with 17 bases between. The germline CDR1 and CDR2 sequences are LGHNA and YNFKEQ. The CDR3 has 18 amino acids. The CDR3 nucleotides read TGTGCCAGCAGCCAAGCCCCACCCACAGGCTTCAGCAATCAGCCCCAGCATTTT. This encodes CASSQAPPTGFSNQPQHF.